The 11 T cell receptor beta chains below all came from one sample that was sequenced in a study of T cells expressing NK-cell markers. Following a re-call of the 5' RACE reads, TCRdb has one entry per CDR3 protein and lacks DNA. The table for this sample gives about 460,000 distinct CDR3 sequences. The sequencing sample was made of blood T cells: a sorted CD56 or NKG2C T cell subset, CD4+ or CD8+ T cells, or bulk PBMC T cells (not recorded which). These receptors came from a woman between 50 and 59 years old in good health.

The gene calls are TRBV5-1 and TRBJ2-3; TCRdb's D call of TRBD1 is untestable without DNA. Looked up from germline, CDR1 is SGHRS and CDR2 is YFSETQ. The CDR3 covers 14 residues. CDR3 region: CASSPGGGTDTQYF.

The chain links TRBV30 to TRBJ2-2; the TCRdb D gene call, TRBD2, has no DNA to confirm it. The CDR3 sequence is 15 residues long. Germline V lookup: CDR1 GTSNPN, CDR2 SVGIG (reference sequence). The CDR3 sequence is CAWSFTGTSGSYLFF.

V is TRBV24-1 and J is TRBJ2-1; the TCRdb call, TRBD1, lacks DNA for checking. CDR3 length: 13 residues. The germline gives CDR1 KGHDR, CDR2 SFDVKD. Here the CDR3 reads CATSRTSPPFLFF.

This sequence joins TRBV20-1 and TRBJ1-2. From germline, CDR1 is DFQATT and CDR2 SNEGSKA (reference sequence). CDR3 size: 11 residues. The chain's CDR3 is CSRRTDYGYTF.

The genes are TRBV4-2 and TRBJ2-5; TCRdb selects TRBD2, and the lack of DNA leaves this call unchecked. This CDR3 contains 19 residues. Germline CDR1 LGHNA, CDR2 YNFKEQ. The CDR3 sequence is CASSQDQAMGLAGGETQYF.

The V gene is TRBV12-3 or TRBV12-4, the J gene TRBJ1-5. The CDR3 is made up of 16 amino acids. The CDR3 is CASSSTSGGAHQPQHF.

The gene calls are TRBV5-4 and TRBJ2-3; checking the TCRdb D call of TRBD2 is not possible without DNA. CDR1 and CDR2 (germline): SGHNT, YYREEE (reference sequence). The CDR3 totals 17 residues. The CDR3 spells CASSLDLTSHFTDTQYF.

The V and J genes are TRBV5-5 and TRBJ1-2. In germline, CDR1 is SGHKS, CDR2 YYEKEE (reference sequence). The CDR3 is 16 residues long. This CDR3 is CASSSLLGILNYGYTF.

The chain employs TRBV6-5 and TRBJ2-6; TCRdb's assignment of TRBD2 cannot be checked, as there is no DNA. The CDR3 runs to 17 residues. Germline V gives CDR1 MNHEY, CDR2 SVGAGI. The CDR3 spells CASRKTGSTVGANVLTF.

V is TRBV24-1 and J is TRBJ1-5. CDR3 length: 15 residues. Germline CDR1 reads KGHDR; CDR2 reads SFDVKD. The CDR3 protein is CATSDSSGPGQPQHF.

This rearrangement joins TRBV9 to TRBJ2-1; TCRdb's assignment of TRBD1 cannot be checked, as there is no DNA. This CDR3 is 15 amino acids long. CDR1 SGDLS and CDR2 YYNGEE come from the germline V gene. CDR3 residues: CASSVVWGSDNEQFF.